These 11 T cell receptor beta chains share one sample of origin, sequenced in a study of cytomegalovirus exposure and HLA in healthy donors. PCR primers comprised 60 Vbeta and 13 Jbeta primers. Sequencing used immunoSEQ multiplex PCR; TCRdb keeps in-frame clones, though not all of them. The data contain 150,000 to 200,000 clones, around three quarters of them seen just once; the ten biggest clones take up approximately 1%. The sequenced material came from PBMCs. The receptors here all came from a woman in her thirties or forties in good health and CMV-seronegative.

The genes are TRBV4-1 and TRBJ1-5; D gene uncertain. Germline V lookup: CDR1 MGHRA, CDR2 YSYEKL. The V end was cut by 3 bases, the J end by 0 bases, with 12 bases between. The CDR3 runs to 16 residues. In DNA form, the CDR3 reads TGCGCCAGCAGCCATAGCGAGGCAGATAGCAATCAGCCCCAGCATTTT. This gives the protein CASSHSEADSNQPQHF.

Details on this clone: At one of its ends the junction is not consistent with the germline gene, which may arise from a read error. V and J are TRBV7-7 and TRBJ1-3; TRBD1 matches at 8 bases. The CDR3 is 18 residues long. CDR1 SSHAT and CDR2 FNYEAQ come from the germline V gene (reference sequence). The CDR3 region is CASSPKLGQGGSGNTIYF. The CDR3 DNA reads TGTGCTAGCAGCCCCAAACTAGGACAGGGAGGTTCCGGAAACACCATATATTTT. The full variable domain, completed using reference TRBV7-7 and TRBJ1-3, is GAGVSQSPRYKVTKRGQDVTLRCDPISSHATLYWYQQALGQGPEFLTYFNYEAQPDKSGLPSDRFSAERPEGSISTLTIQRTEQRDSAMYRCASSPKLGQGGSGNTIYFGEGSWLTVV.

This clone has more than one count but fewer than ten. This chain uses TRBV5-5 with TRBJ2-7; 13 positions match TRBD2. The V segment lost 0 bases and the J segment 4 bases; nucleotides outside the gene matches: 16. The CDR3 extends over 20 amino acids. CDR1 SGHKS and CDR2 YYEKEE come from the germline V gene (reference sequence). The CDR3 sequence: CASSLGPGQGTSGDIYEQYF. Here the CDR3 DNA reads TGTGCCAGCAGCTTGGGACCGGGACAGGGGACTAGCGGGGATATATACGAGCAGTACTTC. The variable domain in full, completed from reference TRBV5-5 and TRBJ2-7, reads DAGVTQSPTHLIKTRGQQVTLRCSPISGHKSVSWYQQVLGQGPQFIFQYYEKEERGRGNFPDRFSARQFPNYSSELNVNALLLGDSALYLCASSLGPGQGTSGDIYEQYFGPGTRLTVT.

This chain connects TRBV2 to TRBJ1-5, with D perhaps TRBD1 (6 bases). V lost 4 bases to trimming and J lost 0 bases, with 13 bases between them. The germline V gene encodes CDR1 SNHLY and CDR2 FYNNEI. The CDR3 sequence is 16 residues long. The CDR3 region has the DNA TGTGCCAGCAGTGTACAGGGACCGTATAGCAATCAGCCCCAGCATTTT. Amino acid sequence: CASSVQGPYSNQPQHF. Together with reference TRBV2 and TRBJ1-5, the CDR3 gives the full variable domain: EPEVTQTPSHQVTQMGQEVILRCVPISNHLYFYWYRQILGQKVEFLVSFYNNEISEKSEIFDDQFSVERPDGSNFTLKIRSTKLEDSAMYFCASSVQGPYSNQPQHFGDGTRLSIL.

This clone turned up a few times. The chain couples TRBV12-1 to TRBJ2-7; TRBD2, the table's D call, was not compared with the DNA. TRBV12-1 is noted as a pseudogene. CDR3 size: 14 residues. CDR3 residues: CASSGDAASYEQYF. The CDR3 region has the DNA TGTGCCAGCAGCGGAGACGCCGCCTCCTACGAGCAGTACTTC.

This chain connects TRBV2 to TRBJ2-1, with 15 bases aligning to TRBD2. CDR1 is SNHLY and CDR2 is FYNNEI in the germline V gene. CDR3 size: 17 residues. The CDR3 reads CASKRGTSGRRDNEQFF. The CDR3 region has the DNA TGTGCAAGTAAAAGAGGGACTAGCGGGAGGAGGGACAATGAGCAGTTCTTC. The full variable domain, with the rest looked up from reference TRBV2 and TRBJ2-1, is EPEVTQTPSHQVTQMGQEVILRCVPISNHLYFYWYRQILGQKVEFLVSFYNNEISEKSEIFDDQFSVERPDGSNFTLKIRSTKLEDSAMYFCASKRGTSGRRDNEQFFGPGTRLTVL.

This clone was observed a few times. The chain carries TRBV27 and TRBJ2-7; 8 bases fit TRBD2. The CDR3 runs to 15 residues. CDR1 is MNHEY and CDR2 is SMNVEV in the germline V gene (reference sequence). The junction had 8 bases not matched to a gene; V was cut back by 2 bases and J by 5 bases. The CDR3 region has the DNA TGTGCCAGCAGTTTAGGTCCGGGGGGGGTGGACGAGCAGTACTTC. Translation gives CASSLGPGGVDEQYF.

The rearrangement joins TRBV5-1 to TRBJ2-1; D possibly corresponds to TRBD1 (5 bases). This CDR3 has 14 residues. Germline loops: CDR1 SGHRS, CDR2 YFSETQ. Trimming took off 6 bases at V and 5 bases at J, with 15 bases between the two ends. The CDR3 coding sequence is TGCGCCAGCACCGAGACAGTTCCAGACAATGAGCAGTTCTTC. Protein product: CASTETVPDNEQFF.

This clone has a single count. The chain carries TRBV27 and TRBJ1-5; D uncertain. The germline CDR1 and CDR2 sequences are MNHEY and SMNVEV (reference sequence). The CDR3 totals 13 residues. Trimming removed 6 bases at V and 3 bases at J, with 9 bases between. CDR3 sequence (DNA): TGTGCCAGCAGCCCTGAGTACAATCAGCCCCAGCATTTT. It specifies CASSPEYNQPQHF.

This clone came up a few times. The CDR3 coding sequence is TGTGCCTGGAGTGTGAGGTCGGGCGAGCAGTACTTC. Translated, it gives CAWSVRSGEQYF. This chain links TRBV30 with TRBJ2-7; D is unresolved. The CDR3 consists of 12 residues. Germline CDR1 reads GTSNPN; CDR2 reads SVGIG (reference sequence). V was cut by 0 bases and J by 6 bases, with 9 bases left in between.

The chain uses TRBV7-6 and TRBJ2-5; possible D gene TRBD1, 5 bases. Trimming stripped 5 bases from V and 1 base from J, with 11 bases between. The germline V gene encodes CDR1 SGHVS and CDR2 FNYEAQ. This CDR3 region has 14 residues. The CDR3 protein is CASSKAGLQETQYF. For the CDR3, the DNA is TGTGCCAGCAGCAAAGCAGGGCTCCAAGAGACCCAGTACTTC.